A single sample is the source of the 12 T cell receptor beta chains below, sequenced in a study of metastatic and nonmetastatic thyroid tumors (dated by TCRdb to the early 2020s). No patient had received any treatment before thyroid surgery. The method behind the library was PCR. The sample was run on an Illumina HiSeq 4000. TCRdb trimmed the raw reads at Q25, called clones with MiXCR and kept productive beta chains. The sample table records around 70,000 clones; roughly a sixth of these occur just once. 9.5% to 15% of the sample lies in the top ten. Sequenced material: blood. The origin of the receptors is a female donor with papillary thyroid cancer or a benign thyroid nodule (not recorded which). Some clones in this sample may be carry-over from other donors' samples.

This clone appeared many times. Other DNA sequences from this sample encode an identical CDR3 as well. This chain joins TRBV20-1 and TRBJ2-1; 9 bases match TRBD1. The CDR3 extends over 13 amino acids. Germline V CDR1 and CDR2: DFQATT, SNEGSKA (reference sequence). V dropped 3 bases and J dropped 6; count of bases not matched to a gene: 3. The CDR3 spells CSARDRGGNEQFF. Written as DNA, the CDR3 is TGCAGTGCTAGGGACAGGGGTGGCAATGAGCAGTTCTTC.

This clone was found many times. Other DNA sequences in this sample translate to the same CDR3. This sequence joins TRBV3-1 and TRBJ2-1; TRBD2 matches at 9 bases. With V trimmed by 6 bases and J by 1 base, 13 bases remained unmatched. The CDR3 length is 18 residues. The V gene's germline CDR1 is LGHDT and CDR2 YNNKEL (reference sequence). CDR3 nucleotide sequence: TGTGCCAGCAGTCCGACCCTAGCGGGGAGGATGTCCTACAATGAGCAGTTCTTC. It specifies CASSPTLAGRMSYNEQFF.

This clone came up many times. V usage is TRBV27 and J usage is TRBJ2-3, with a weak D call TRBD2 (6 bases). Germline V lookup: CDR1 MNHEY, CDR2 SMNVEV (reference sequence). Trimming stripped 7 bases from V and 3 bases from J, with 23 bases between. The CDR3 covers 17 residues. CDR3 protein: CASTHLGGGRVTDTQYF. DNA for the CDR3: TGTGCCAGCACCCACCTCGGGGGAGGAAGGGTAACAGATACGCAGTATTTT.

Many counts were recorded for this clone. The chain recombines TRBV15 with TRBJ1-3; 8 positions match TRBD1. There are 16 residues in the CDR3. The V gene end was trimmed by 2 bases and the J gene end by 0 bases; junction bases not matched to a gene: 3. Germline CDR1 LNHNV, CDR2 YYDKDF (reference sequence). CDR3 residues: CATSRQGAGSGNTIYF. The CDR3 DNA reads TGTGCCACCAGCAGACAGGGGGCTGGCTCTGGAAACACCATATATTTT.

This clone has a count of ten or more. The chain recombines TRBV11-3 with TRBJ1-1; a weak D match, TRBD1 (5 bases). Germline lookup yields CDR1 SGHNT and CDR2 YENEEA. The V end lost 2 bases, the J end lost 1 base, and 11 bases lay between the germline ends. This CDR3 is built from 15 residues. The CDR3 DNA sequence: TGTGCCAGCAGCTTATTGACAGAATCGAACACTGAAGCTTTCTTT. Protein: CASSLLTESNTEAFF.

This clone was counted many times. The chain couples TRBV14 to TRBJ2-1; perhaps TRBD2 as D (6 bases). The CDR3 covers 15 residues. V was clipped by 4 bases and J by 3 bases, with 13 bases between them. Germline-derived CDR1 and CDR2 are SGHDN and FVKESK. This CDR3 reads CASSPLGGIYNEQFF. CDR3 nucleotide sequence: TGTGCCAGCAGCCCCCTAGGCGGGATCTACAATGAGCAGTTCTTC.

Comment on this clone: At one end the junction does not follow the germline gene, possibly because of a read error. The chain links TRBV12-3 or TRBV12-4 to TRBJ1-4, with D possibly being TRBD1 (5 bases). This CDR3 comprises 14 residues. CDR3 amino acids: CANSLLTVNEKLFF. The CDR3, as DNA: TGCGCCAACAGTTTATTGACAGTTAATGAAAAACTGTTTTTT.

This clone came up many times. The rearrangement links TRBV18 to TRBJ2-1; D not certain. The CDR3 length is 14 residues. The germline V and J ends were trimmed by 6 bases and 4 bases, with 13 bases remaining between them. Per germline, CDR1 KGHSH and CDR2 LQKENI. As DNA, the CDR3 is TGTGCCAGCTCGGAAGATTGGCGTTACAATGAGCAGTTCTTC. Residues: CASSEDWRYNEQFF.

This clone was detected many times. This chain links TRBV6-1 with TRBJ2-1, with 13 bases that match TRBD2. This CDR3 has 17 residues. Germline V gives CDR1 MNHNS, CDR2 SASEGT. Losses at the gene ends were 3 bases for V and 6 bases for J; bases not matched to a gene: 8. CDR3 sequence: CASSDRTSGRYGNEQFF. The CDR3, as DNA: TGTGCCAGCAGTGACAGGACTAGCGGGAGATATGGCAATGAGCAGTTCTTC.

This clone occurred many times. V is TRBV25-1 and J is TRBJ2-5, with unresolved D. The germline CDR1 and CDR2 sequences are MGHDK and SYGVNS. With 7 bases removed from V and 2 bases from J, the gap between germline ends came to 5 bases. CDR3 length: 11 residues. This CDR3 reads CASMRQETQYF. The CDR3 DNA sequence: TGTGCCAGCATGCGGCAAGAGACCCAGTACTTC.

The chain carries TRBV6-2 or TRBV6-3 and TRBJ2-6; D remains unclear. Germline-derived CDR1 and CDR2 are MNHEY and SVGEGT. Deletions cut 6 bases from V and 1 base from J, with 7 bases between. The CDR3 contains 14 residues. In DNA form, the CDR3 reads TGTGCCAGCAGCCTTGGTTCTGGGGCCAACGTCCTGACTTTC. It yields the protein CASSLGSGANVLTF.

This clone has at least ten counts. The V call is TRBV24-1, the J call TRBJ2-1; D tentatively reads TRBD1 or TRBD2 (5 bases each). In germline, CDR1 is KGHDR, CDR2 SFDVKD. V was pared by 0 bases and J by 10 bases, with 15 bases between. This CDR3 is built from 15 residues. As DNA, the CDR3 is TGTGCCACCAGTGATTTGGGCAGGGAGTCAGCAGAGCAGTTCTTC. Protein: CATSDLGRESAEQFF.